This T cell receptor (beta chain) was documented in a study of shared clonotypes between healthy human individuals. Study-wide results and caveats: Generation probabilities were higher for clonotypes shared across all four sorted-subset donors than for unshared ones. Among donors, clonotype sharing was expected to be affected by sequencing depth.

From germline, CDR1 is SGDLS and CDR2 YYNGEE. V dropped 3 bases and J dropped 0 bases, with 9 bases sitting between them. This CDR3 region has 14 residues. Details on this clone: Its antigen is unidentified.

Using around 200 ng DNA, tens of thousands of T cell genomes, the sorted-subset replicate PCRs were run. Only in-frame clones appear in the TCRdb table, and some are missing; sequencing was by immunoSEQ multiplex PCR. The sample carries just over 2,000,000 clones, just under 95% recorded once. Cells designated naive CD8 were CD45RO-negative and were positively selected for CCR7, with terminally differentiated effector memory CD45RA+ cells excluded. The chain has TRBV9 and TRBJ1-1; no clear D gene. Sequenced input: naive CD8+ T cells sorted from blood. This sequence was found in a man younger than 30 in good health. The CDR3 loop reads CASSATAMNTEAFF. The CDR3 DNA follows: TGTGCCAGCAGCGCCACAGCTATGAACACTGAAGCTTTCTTT.